Here is one T cell receptor (beta chain) with its context. As yet, its antigen is unknown. This specimen belongs to a study of persistence of HIV-infected CD4 T cells. Study results and limitations: TCRbeta richness was lower in CMV- and Gag-responding cells than in anti-CD3/anti-CD28-responding cells.

The CDR3 runs to 13 residues. CDR1 SGHVS and CDR2 FNYEAQ come from the germline V gene. Trimming removed 3 bases from V and 6 bases from J, with 10 bases in between. The stimulus was an HIV-1 Gag 15-mer peptide pool, 1 ug/peptide/mL. CD40L/CD69 double-negative CD45RO-high memory CD4+ T cells were collected. This was the immunoSEQ version 4 assay in survey mode. Measured with immunoSEQ multiplex PCR; TCRdb has only the in-frame clones, and not every one. The sample shows tens of thousands of clones, 70% to 80% of them seen only once. The receptor comes from an adult man with HIV who was CMV-seropositive. The rearrangement links TRBV7-6 to TRBJ2-3; the D is unclear. Material: CD4+ T cells sorted from PBMCs after approximately 19-hour stimulation, obtained from a patient who received antiretroviral therapy. Here the CDR3 DNA reads TGTGCCAGCAGCTTTTCGATGGCGGATACGCAGTATTTT. It specifies CASSFSMADTQYF.